The clone carrying this T cell receptor beta chain was found a few times. In germline, CDR1 is SGHTA, CDR2 FQGTGA. CDR3 size: 15 residues. V shed 3 bases and J 4 bases; nucleotides not matched to a gene: 8. It was with a sample-barcoded 5' primer and a J-beta primer mix that a second PCR of roughly 6 to 11 cycles was run. TCRdb recomputed calls from the 5' RACE reads with MiXCR, one row per CDR3 protein. Of fewer than 2 million distinct CDR3 sequences listed, approximately 40% were seen once; the top ten hold under 30%. The data were obtained in a study of blood T cells in healthy people across ages. At the level of the study: Per two T cells, about one barcoded beta molecule was captured through template switching.

Input material: blood. The chain uses TRBV7-3 and TRBJ2-7; 8 nucleotides match TRBD1. The TCR comes from a human donor in good health. The DNA of the CDR3 is TGTGCCAGCAGCTTCTACGGACAGGGCGGGTACGAGCAGTACTTC. It yields the protein CASSFYGQGGYEQYF.